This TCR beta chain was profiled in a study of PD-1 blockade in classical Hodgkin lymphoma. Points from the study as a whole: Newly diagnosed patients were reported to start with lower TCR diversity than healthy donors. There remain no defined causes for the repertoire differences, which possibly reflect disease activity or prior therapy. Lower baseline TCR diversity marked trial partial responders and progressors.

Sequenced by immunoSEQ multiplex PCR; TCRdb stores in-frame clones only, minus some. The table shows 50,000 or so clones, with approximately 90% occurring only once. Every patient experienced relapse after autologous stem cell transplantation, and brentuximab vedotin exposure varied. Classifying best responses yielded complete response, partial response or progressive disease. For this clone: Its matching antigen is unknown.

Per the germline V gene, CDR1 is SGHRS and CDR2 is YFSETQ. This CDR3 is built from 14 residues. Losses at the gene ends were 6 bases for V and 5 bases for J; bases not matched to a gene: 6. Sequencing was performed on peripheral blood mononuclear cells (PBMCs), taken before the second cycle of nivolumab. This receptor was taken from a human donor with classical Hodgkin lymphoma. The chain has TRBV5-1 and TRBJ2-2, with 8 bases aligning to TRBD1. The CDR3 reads CASTLNRGTGELFF. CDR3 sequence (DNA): TGCGCCAGCACCCTCAACAGGGGGACCGGGGAGCTGTTTTTT.